These 7 T cell receptor beta chains share one sample of origin, sequenced in a study of T cell responses to AZD1222 COVID-19 vaccine. Profiled with immunoSEQ multiplex PCR; TCRdb holds only in-frame clones, not every one. Among more than 150,000 clones listed, around 92% were seen once. The specimen comprised peripheral blood, sampled on day 0 of AZD1222 vaccination. The source of these receptors is an adult in good health.

This chain joins TRBV4-1 and TRBJ2-7; D might be TRBD1 or TRBD2, each matching 5 bases. This CDR3 comprises 15 residues. Germline V CDR1 and CDR2: MGHRA, YSYEKL. Trimming stripped 1 base from V and 0 bases from J, with 10 bases between. CDR3 protein: CASSQGGAASYEQYF. Written as DNA, the CDR3 is TGCGCCAGCAGCCAAGGAGGGGCAGCCTCCTACGAGCAGTACTTC.

The chain links TRBV5-1 to TRBJ1-3; tentatively, D is TRBD1 (6 bases). The CDR3 contains 14 residues. The V end was cut by 4 bases, the J end by 3 bases, with 11 bases between. Germline CDR1 SGHRS, CDR2 YFSETQ. CDR3 sequence: CASSPDSRGNTIYF. DNA for the CDR3: TGCGCCAGCAGCCCGGACAGTCGTGGAAACACCATATATTTT.

This sequence joins TRBV10-3 and TRBJ1-2; D gene ambiguous. This CDR3 is 14 amino acids long. V was cut by 6 bases and J by 5 bases, with 16 bases left in between. Germline V gives CDR1 ENHRY, CDR2 SYGVKD. CDR3 amino acids: CAISLTTPGYGYTF. In DNA form, the CDR3 reads TGTGCCATCAGCCTGACGACGCCTGGGTATGGCTACACCTTC.

This clone has just one count. This chain connects TRBV18 to TRBJ2-1; 7 bases align to TRBD2. The CDR3 has 12 amino acids. The V and J ends lost 0 bases and 10 bases, in that order; junction bases with no gene match: 0. The germline gives CDR1 KGHSH, CDR2 LQKENI. The CDR3 sequence: CASSPPGLEQFF. The DNA for the CDR3 is TGTGCCAGCTCACCACCGGGACTAGAGCAGTTCTTC.

This chain joins TRBV4-2 and TRBJ1-2; D gene ambiguous. V shed 0 bases and J shed 8 bases, with 13 bases lying between them. CDR1 and CDR2 from the germline V gene are LGHNA and YNFKEQ. The CDR3 length is 14 residues. The CDR3 nucleotides are TGTGCCAGCAGCCAAGATGGAGCGAACTGGGGCTACACCTTC. The encoded protein is CASSQDGANWGYTF.

J is TRBJ2-7 and V is TRBV7-2, with D tentatively TRBD2 (5 bases). Germline CDR1 SGHTA, CDR2 FQGNSA. This CDR3 is 12 amino acids long. The ends were cut back, 1 base at V and 6 bases at J, with 7 bases in the middle. The CDR3 DNA reads as TGTGCCAGCAGCTTAGAACTAGGCGAGCAGTACTTC. This gives the protein CASSLELGEQYF.

This clone was detected only once. The V gene is TRBV6-5, the J gene TRBJ2-5; TRBD2 might be the D (6 bases). Trimming cost V 5 bases and J 1 base, with 14 bases left between them. Germline values: CDR1 MNHEY, CDR2 SVGAGI. The CDR3 covers 15 residues. CDR3 bases: TGTGCCAGCAGTAGACTAGTTGTTAGCCAAGAGACCCAGTACTTC. The encoded protein is CASSRLVVSQETQYF.